These T cell receptor beta chains were read from a single sample in a study of shared clonotypes between healthy human individuals. Here immunoSEQ multiplex PCR was the method, and the copy in TCRdb shows in-frame clones only, minus some. The data contain about 2.4 million clones, approximately 92% of them singletons. The specimen sequenced was naive CD4+ T cells sorted from blood. The receptors originated from a man between 18 and 35 years old in good health. Both conserved end residues are part of each CDR3. A D gene is named only where the DNA matches it firmly. Clone size appears in some rows only: once, few, many, or a class for an expanded clone.

J gene | D gene | clone size | V gene | CDR3 DNA | CDR3 protein
TRBJ2-3 | . | . | TRBV20-1 | TGCAGTGGCCTGACACTTGATACGCAGTATTTT | CSGLTLDTQYF
TRBJ1-1 | . | . | TRBV10-1 | TGCGCCAGCAGCACGGGCCCCGCGAACACTGAAGCTTTCTTT | CASSTGPANTEAFF
TRBJ2-1 | TRBD2 | . | TRBV12-5 | TGTGCTAGTGGTTTGGGTAGCGGGAGCCACAATGAGCAGTTCTTC | CASGLGSGSHNEQFF
TRBJ1-1 | . | few | TRBV18 | TGTGCCAGCTCACCACAACCGGGAGCTGAAGCTTTCTTT | CASSPQPGAEAFF
TRBJ1-2 | . | . | TRBV5-1 | TGCGCCAGCAGCTTGGAGGCAGGGAACTATGGCTACACCTTC | CASSLEAGNYGYTF
TRBJ1-5 | . | once | TRBV4-3 | TGCGCCAGCAGCCAAGATGCGGGCAATCAGCCCCAGCATTTT | CASSQDAGNQPQHF
TRBJ1-1 | . | . | TRBV10-1 | TGCGCCAGCAGTGGTTCGGTAGGAGAAGCTTTCTTT | CASSGSVGEAFF
TRBJ2-1 | TRBD2 | . | TRBV10-2 | TGCGCCAGCAGTGGGGGGACTAGCGGGAGGATCTACAATGAGCAGTTCTTC | CASSGGTSGRIYNEQFF
TRBJ2-3 | . | . | TRBV5-6 | TGTGCCAGCAGCCTTGACAGTACGCAGTATTTT | CASSLDSTQYF
TRBJ2-7 | TRBD2 | . | TRBV9 | TGTGCCAGCAGCGCTCGGGAGGCCCGCTCCTACGAGCAGTACTTC | CASSAREARSYEQYF
TRBJ2-7 | . | . | TRBV6-5 | TGTGCCAGCGGTGACAGGCCGTACGAGCAGTACTTC | CASGDRPYEQYF
TRBJ2-1 | TRBD2 | . | TRBV5-1 | TGCGCCAGCAGCTTGGGGAGACGTCTAGCGGGAGGCTCCTACAATGAGCAGTTCTTC | CASSLGRRLAGGSYNEQFF
TRBJ2-7 | . | . | TRBV18 | TGTGCCAGCTCACCACCTTCTGTAAACGAGCAGTACTTC | CASSPPSVNEQYF
TRBJ2-5 | TRBD2 | . | TRBV7-2 | TGTGCCAGCAGCTTGGGACTAGCGGGAGTTAGAGAGACCCAGTACTTC | CASSLGLAGVRETQYF
TRBJ2-4 | . | . | TRBV18 | TGTGCCAGCTCACCAAAAGGACAGGGGACTAGCGAATCCAAAAACATTCAGTACTTC | CASSPKGQGTSESKNIQYF
TRBJ1-5 | . | . | TRBV11-2 | TGTGCCAGCAGCTGGTCCTCCAATCAGCCCCAGCATTTT | CASSWSSNQPQHF
TRBJ1-5 | . | once | TRBV5-1 | TGCGCCAGCAGCTTAGGTGGTATATATCAGCCCCAGCATTTT | CASSLGGIYQPQHF
TRBJ2-7 | . | once | TRBV7-8 | TGTGCCAGCAGCTTAGGACACCTGGCCTACGAGCAGTACTTC | CASSLGHLAYEQYF
TRBJ1-5 | . | . | TRBV4-2 | TGTGCCAGCAGCCGACCCTCTCCGGCGGGACATCATTATCAGCCCCAGCATTTT | CASSRPSPAGHHYQPQHF
TRBJ1-2 | . | few | TRBV18 | TGTGCCAGCTCACCAGTTGGCAGCGCTAACTATGGCTACACCTTC | CASSPVGSANYGYTF
TRBJ1-5 | . | . | TRBV19 | TGTGCCAGTAGTATAGAGACAGGTGGGACACTAGGTTTAGGCAATCAGCCCCAGCATTTT | CASSIETGGTLGLGNQPQHF
TRBJ1-2 | . | . | TRBV15 | TGTGCCACCAGCAGGGAGACGGGAGGCTACACCTTC | CATSRETGGYTF
TRBJ1-4 | TRBD1 | once | TRBV2 | TGTGCCAGCAGTGCCTCGGACAGGACTAATGAAAAACTGTTTTTT | CASSASDRTNEKLFF
TRBJ1-6 | . | once | TRBV2 | TGTGCCAGCAGTGAATCTGGCCAGGGGAATTCACCCCTCCACTTT | CASSESGQGNSPLHF
TRBJ2-3 | . | . | TRBV5-1 | TGCGCCAGCAGCTTGGATGGAGGGGCGGCAACAGATACGCAGTATTTT | CASSLDGGAATDTQYF
TRBJ1-3 | TRBD1 | once | TRBV19 | TGTGCCAGTAGTGGACAGGCGGGATTCGGAAACACCATATATTTT | CASSGQAGFGNTIYF
TRBJ2-7 | TRBD2 | . | TRBV7-9 | TGTGCCAGCAGCTACCTAGCGGCGAAGACCTACGAGCAGTACTTC | CASSYLAAKTYEQYF
TRBJ1-4 | . | . | TRBV6-1 | TGTGCCAGCGGCAGGGATGAAAAACTGTTTTTT | CASGRDEKLFF
TRBJ1-2 | . | . | TRBV7-2 | TGTGCCAGCAGTTCCCCCTCAGGGGACGGAAACTATGGCTACACCTTC | CASSSPSGDGNYGYTF
TRBJ1-4 | . | . | TRBV25-1 | TGTGCCAGCAGTGAATTAGAGGGAACTAATGAAAAACTGTTTTTT | CASSELEGTNEKLFF
TRBJ1-2 | TRBD1 | . | TRBV7-9 | TGTGCCAGCAGCTTCAAGAACGGGGACAGGGACCTTGGCTACACCTTC | CASSFKNGDRDLGYTF
TRBJ1-6 | . | . | TRBV7-2 | TGTGCCAGCAGCTTAGACAGGCCGAATTCACCCCTCCACTTT | CASSLDRPNSPLHF
TRBJ2-7 | TRBD2 | once | TRBV6-5 | TGTGCCAGCAACCGACTAGCGGGACCCTACGAGCAGTACTTC | CASNRLAGPYEQYF
TRBJ2-3 | . | . | TRBV28 | TGTGCCAGCAGTCCCATCCAGACCTCTAGCACAGATACGCAGTATTTT | CASSPIQTSSTDTQYF
TRBJ2-3 | . | . | TRBV11-3 | TGTGCCAGCAGCTCCGAAGGGGATACGCAGTATTTT | CASSSEGDTQYF
TRBJ2-2 | . | . | TRBV14 | TGTGCCAGCAGCCAAGACAGGGGCACCGGGGAGCTGTTTTTT | CASSQDRGTGELFF
TRBJ2-7 | TRBD2 | . | TRBV5-4 | TGTGCCAGCAGCTTGGATGGACTAGCCCCCTCCGAGCAGTACTTC | CASSLDGLAPSEQYF
TRBJ2-5 | . | . | TRBV29-1 | TGCAGCGTTGATAGGTGGGGGAAGGAAGAGACCCAGTACTTC | CSVDRWGKEETQYF
TRBJ2-5 | TRBD2 | . | TRBV11-1 | TGTGCCAGCCGACTAGCCCTACAAGAGACCCAGTACTTC | CASRLALQETQYF
TRBJ2-7 | . | . | TRBV7-9 | TGTGCCAGCAGCTTAGACACGGACGAGCAGTACTTC | CASSLDTDEQYF
TRBJ2-1 | . | . | TRBV6-5 | TGTGCCAGCAGTTACCATTCCTCGCTCGTCTTC | CASSYHSSLVF
TRBJ2-5 | TRBD2 | . | TRBV19 | TGTGCCAGTAGTATCGGGCTAGCGGGAGGGCCGGGTGAGACCCAGTACTTC | CASSIGLAGGPGETQYF
TRBJ1-2 | . | . | TRBV20-1 | TGCAGCGGGAGGGGGAGTTATGGCTACACCTTC | CSGRGSYGYTF
TRBJ2-1 | TRBD2 | . | TRBV25-1 | TGTGCCAGCAGTGAATCATTGGCAGGGAGGGATGAGCAGTTCTTC | CASSESLAGRDEQFF
TRBJ2-7 | TRBD2 | few | TRBV2 | TGTGCCAGTACCTTTACGGGACTAGGCTACGAGCAGTACTTC | CASTFTGLGYEQYF
TRBJ2-3 | . | . | TRBV9 | TGTGCCAGCAGCGTAGGAGGGGTCCGCACAGATACGCAGTATTTT | CASSVGGVRTDTQYF
TRBJ2-1 | . | . | TRBV2 | TGTGCCAGCAGTGAAGCTAGGCCTCCAAATGAGCAGTTCTTC | CASSEARPPNEQFF
TRBJ2-5 | . | . | TRBV18 | TGTGCCAGCTACCGCGGGCAACAAGAGACCCAGTACTTC | CASYRGQQETQYF
TRBJ2-5 | . | . | TRBV2 | TGTGCCAGCATGTACAACCCGGTTCAAGAGACCCAGTACTTC | CASMYNPVQETQYF
TRBJ2-1 | . | . | TRBV6-5 | TGTGCCAGCCGGGCCCCGATCGGGGAGTTCTTC | CASRAPIGEFF
TRBJ1-5 | . | . | TRBV5-1 | TGCGCCAGCAGCTTGGGAGACCAGATGCCCCAGCATTTT | CASSLGDQMPQHF
TRBJ1-3 | . | . | TRBV5-1 | TGCGCCAGCAGCTTGGGATCGGATAACACCATATATTTT | CASSLGSDNTIYF
TRBJ1-5 | . | . | TRBV5-6 | TGTGCCAGCAGCTGGTCCGGGACAACCAGCAATCAGCCCCAGCATTTT | CASSWSGTTSNQPQHF
TRBJ2-3 | TRBD2 | . | TRBV5-4 | TGTGCCAGCAGCTTGCCTAGCGGGAGTACAGATACGCAGTATTTT | CASSLPSGSTDTQYF